This T cell receptor (delta chain) was profiled in a study of gamma-delta chains in newborns, infants, children. Study overall: Polyclonal expansion of innate γδ T cells after birth follows microbial exposure.

By sample share, this clone is medium-sized. TCRdb repeated clone calling on the reads with CATT. Here the sample spans around 5,200 delta-chain clones, approximately 18% being singletons. V trimming: 3 bases; J trimming: 1 base; junction bases outside the gene matches: 19. The CDR3 has 19 amino acids. The germline V gene has CDR1 GEAIGNYY and CDR2 EKD. The V and J genes are TRDV2 and TRDJ1; 7 nucleotides align to TRDD3. Sample: blood. This TCR derives from a child who was a newborn, infant or young child, either healthy, febrile or measles-vaccinated (not recorded which). The CDR3 reads CACDPLGVPPVGVTDKLIF. Written as DNA, the CDR3 is TGTGCCTGTGACCCGCTGGGGGTCCCGCCCGTTGGTGTCACCGATAAACTCATCTTT.